This TCR beta chain was captured by sequencing in a study of CD8 T cells in Susac syndrome. Reverse transcription of roughly 0.45 to 1 ug RNA used random hexamers. One entry per CDR3 protein results from TCRdb running MiXCR on the immunoSEQ multiplex PCR reads. The sample holds just under 150,000 distinct CDR3 sequences, roughly 94% seen once. The V gene lost 0 bases and the J gene lost 0 bases, with 8 bases spanning the gap. CDR1 is LGHNA and CDR2 is YNFKEQ in the germline V gene. This CDR3 has 15 residues. The V gene is TRBV4-2, the J gene TRBJ1-1; no firm D call. This clonotype was obtained from a human donor in good health. The sample was CD4+ T cells from PBMCs. The CDR3 reads CASSQEWSMNTEAFF. CDR3 nucleotides: TGTGCCAGCAGCCAAGAGTGGTCCATGAACACTGAAGCTTTCTTT.